Listed here are 30 T cell receptor beta chains from one sample, sequenced in a study of vaccination effects on CD4 cells after COVID-19. Antigen specificity for these receptors is unknown. Sequenced by immunoSEQ multiplex PCR; TCRdb stores in-frame clones only, minus some. This repertoire shows about 73,000 clones, around 79% found once; its top ten account for under 3%. Sequencing followed a ViraFEST assay step that expanded antigen-specific CD4+ T cells with viral peptide pools. Subsequent to a culture period of about ten days, CD4+ T cells were isolated. Nucleocapsid antibody tests were negative, and the vaccine recipients had no prior SARS-CoV-2 infection. The sample in question was CD4+ T cells from PBMCs cultured with HCoV-NL63 spike peptides, obtained before COVID-19 vaccination. Receptors were obtained from a human donor who received a COVID-19 vaccine.

The CDR3 sequence is CASSLAEQQSSGANVLTF. In nucleotides, the CDR3 is TGCGCCAGCAGCTTGGCCGAGCAACAGTCCTCTGGGGCCAACGTCCTGACTTTC. This chain joins TRBV5-1 and TRBJ2-6; no clear D gene. The length of the CDR3 is 18 residues. Germline V lookup: CDR1 SGHRS, CDR2 YFSETQ. Trimming took off 0 bases at V and 0 bases at J, with 13 bases between the two ends.

The rearrangement links TRBV5-1 to TRBJ1-2; D gene uncertain. This CDR3 region has 14 residues. CDR1 and CDR2 (germline): SGHRS, YFSETQ. Trimming left V 0 bases short and J 4 bases short, with 10 bases between. This CDR3 reads CASSLAEPFYGYTF. The DNA of the CDR3 is TGCGCCAGCAGCTTGGCCGAGCCATTCTATGGCTACACCTTC.

This sequence joins TRBV30 and TRBJ2-3; TRBD2 aligns across 14 bases. The CDR3 is 14 amino acids. V lost 5 bases and J lost 3; bases outside the gene matches: 1. CDR1 is GTSNPN, CDR2 SVGIG, per germline (reference sequence). CDR3 sequence reads: CAWGTSGGTDTQYF. CDR3 nucleotides: TGTGCCTGGGGGACTAGCGGGGGAACAGATACGCAGTATTTT.

The chain uses TRBV6-5 and TRBJ1-1; no firm D call. CDR1 MNHEY and CDR2 SVGAGI come from the germline V gene. With 6 bases removed from V and 1 base from J, the gap between germline ends came to 6 bases. The CDR3 is made up of 12 amino acids. The CDR3 coding sequence is TGTGCCAGCAGGGTAGGGAACACTGAAGCTTTCTTT. It encodes CASRVGNTEAFF.

The CDR3 here is CASSLGASYEQYV. CDR3 DNA: TGCGCCAGCAGCTTAGGGGCCTCCTACGAGCAGTACGTC. The rearrangement links TRBV5-1 to TRBJ2-7; D is possibly TRBD1 (5 bases). The germline gives CDR1 SGHRS, CDR2 YFSETQ. Trimming took 2 bases from V and 0 from J, leaving 6 bases between them. This CDR3 is built from 13 residues.

This chain connects TRBV6-6 to TRBJ1-5; no firm D call. The CDR3 is made up of 13 amino acids. Trimming took off 6 bases at V and 7 bases at J, with 13 bases between the two ends. From germline, CDR1 is MNHNY and CDR2 SVGAGI (reference sequence). CDR3 nucleotides: TGTGCCAGCAGCCCATCAGCGGGCCAGCCCCAGCATTTT. Its translation: CASSPSAGQPQHF.

This chain joins TRBV29-1 and TRBJ1-3; no definite D call. V lost 4 bases to trimming and J lost 8 bases, with 21 bases between them. CDR1 and CDR2 from the germline V gene are SQVTM and ANQGSEA. The CDR3 covers 15 residues. The CDR3 sequence: CSVVGLGRSGDTIYF. Written as DNA, the CDR3 is TGCAGCGTTGTTGGCCTTGGACGGTCCGGAGACACCATATATTTT.

This chain joins TRBV24-1 and TRBJ1-2; 7 nucleotides agree with TRBD1. Per the germline V gene, CDR1 is KGHDR and CDR2 is SFDVKD. The CDR3 is made up of 18 amino acids. The ends lost 4 bases at V and 4 bases at J; junction bases unmatched: 17. The CDR3 coding sequence is TGTGCCACCAGTGAGTGGAACCCCTTGACAGGGAAGAGCTATGGCTACACCTTC. Translating gives CATSEWNPLTGKSYGYTF.

The rearrangement links TRBV6-2 or TRBV6-3 to TRBJ2-7; D uncertain. The CDR3 is 12 residues long. CDR1 and CDR2 from the germline V gene are MNHEY and SVGEGT. Deletions cut 5 bases from V and 3 bases from J, with 8 bases between. Here the CDR3 reads CASSQLNYEQYV. The DNA of the CDR3 is TGTGCCAGCAGTCAACTGAACTACGAGCAGTACGTC.

A few counts support this clone. The gene calls are TRBV19 and TRBJ1-1, with D maybe TRBD1 (5 bases). This CDR3 comprises 14 residues. Trimming took 6 bases from V and 2 from J, leaving 13 bases between them. Germline CDR1 is LNHDA and CDR2 is SQIVND (reference sequence). CDR3 region: CASSSDRTNTEAFF. DNA for the CDR3: TGTGCCAGTAGCTCTGACAGAACCAACACTGAAGCTTTCTTT.

The V gene is TRBV5-1, the J gene TRBJ2-1; 13 bases match TRBD2. After removal of 4 bases from V and 13 bases from J, the junction contained 11 bases not matched to a gene. Germline CDR1 SGHRS, CDR2 YFSETQ. The CDR3 length is 15 residues. The CDR3 DNA sequence: TGCGCCAGCAGCACCTCTGGACTAGCGGGGGTGTCCCAGTTCTTC. Translation gives CASSTSGLAGVSQFF.

This clone was seen more than once but under ten times. The rearrangement uses TRBV19 and TRBJ2-7, with D perhaps matching TRBD1 (6 bases). Trimming took off 10 bases at V and 6 bases at J, with 16 bases between the two ends. Germline V gene lookup returns CDR1 LNHDA and CDR2 SQIVND (reference sequence). This CDR3 region has 12 residues. The CDR3 DNA reads as TGTGCCACCAAACAGGGTTCGGGCGAGCAGTACGTC. This sequence encodes CATKQGSGEQYV.

V gene TRBV24-1 combines with J gene TRBJ2-2, with D tentatively TRBD1 (6 bases). This CDR3 has 18 residues. V shed 2 bases and J shed 3 bases, with 18 bases lying between them. The germline V gene has CDR1 KGHDR and CDR2 SFDVKD. CDR3 amino acids: CATSDYGTGNRDTGELFF. CDR3 in DNA: TGTGCCACCAGTGATTACGGCACCGGGAACAGGGACACCGGGGAGCTGTTTTTT.

This sequence joins TRBV3-1 (or the pseudogene TRBV3-2) and TRBJ1-2; 9 positions agree with TRBD1. J was trimmed by 4 bases and V by 5 bases; bases with no gene match: 11. The CDR3 length is 16 residues. From germline, CDR1 is LGHDT and CDR2 YNNKEL (reference sequence). The CDR3 spells CASSTSGTGLSYGYTF. For the CDR3, the DNA is TGTGCCAGCAGCACGTCCGGGACAGGGCTTTCCTATGGCTACACCTTC.

This chain uses TRBV6-5 with TRBJ1-4; D not resolved. The CDR3 consists of 14 residues. In germline, CDR1 is MNHEY, CDR2 SVGAGI. Between the trimmed V and J ends, which lost 6 bases and 9 bases, there was a span of 17 bases. Here the CDR3 reads CASSSDGVVKKLFF. CDR3 nucleotides: TGTGCCAGCAGCTCCGACGGCGTAGTTAAAAAACTGTTTTTT.

The V call is TRBV25-1, the J call TRBJ2-3, with D maybe TRBD1 (6 bases). V lost 6 bases and J lost 0, with 7 bases in between. The CDR3 spans 13 residues. Germline CDR1 MGHDK, CDR2 SYGVNS. CDR3 nucleotide sequence: TGTGCCAGCAGCCAGGGGAGCACAGATACGCAGTATTTT. Encoded protein: CASSQGSTDTQYF.

The table lists this clone with a count of one. The rearrangement links TRBV11-2 to TRBJ2-7, with D perhaps matching TRBD1 (5 bases). The ends were cut back, 0 bases at V and 2 bases at J, with 11 bases in the middle. Germline assignment: CDR1 SGHAT and CDR2 FQNNGV. This CDR3 has 15 residues. In nucleotides, the CDR3 is TGTGCCAGCAGCTTAGACCCAGGGTTCGCCTACGAGCAGTACGTC. This sequence encodes CASSLDPGFAYEQYV.

This sequence joins TRBV7-9 and TRBJ1-1; possible D gene TRBD1, 6 bases. V was clipped by 6 bases and J by 5 bases, with 13 bases between them. The CDR3 has 13 amino acids. In germline, CDR1 is SEHNR, CDR2 FQNEAQ (reference sequence). The CDR3 DNA reads as TGTGCCAGCAGTCGTGAGGGGGGGACTGAAGCTTTCTTT. Translation: CASSREGGTEAFF.

This chain uses TRBV24-1 with TRBJ2-1, with D uncertain. V was cut by 6 bases and J by 2 bases, with 7 bases left in between. This CDR3 is built from 13 residues. Germline V gene lookup returns CDR1 KGHDR and CDR2 SFDVKD. CDR3 bases: TGTGCCACCAGTCGGACGCCCTACAATGAGCAGTTCTTC. This sequence encodes CATSRTPYNEQFF.

V and J are TRBV28 and TRBJ1-2, with TRBD1 as a possible D gene (6 bases). CDR1 and CDR2 (germline): MDHEN, SYDVKM. V was clipped by 3 bases and J by 8 bases, with 16 bases between them. The CDR3 loop spans 14 amino acids. The CDR3 region is CASSFITGREGYTF. The CDR3 nucleotides read TGTGCCAGCAGTTTTATCACAGGGAGAGAGGGCTACACCTTC.

This sequence joins TRBV4-3 and TRBJ2-6, with D possibly TRBD1 on 6 matching bases. CDR3 length: 15 residues. Trimming stripped 3 bases from V and 2 bases from J, with 8 bases between. Germline loops: CDR1 LGHNA, CDR2 YSLEER. This chain's CDR3 is CASSQRTAGANVLTF. The CDR3 DNA follows: TGCGCCAGCAGCCAGAGGACAGCTGGGGCCAACGTCCTGACTTTC.

The chain carries TRBV6-5 and TRBJ2-3, with D possibly being TRBD1 or TRBD2 (5 bases each). CDR3 length: 15 residues. CDR1 and CDR2 (germline): MNHEY, SVGAGI. The germline V and J ends were trimmed by 6 bases and 0 bases, with 13 bases remaining between them. The CDR3 DNA follows: TGTGCCAGCAGCGCACAACGGGGCAGCACAGATACGCAGTATTTT. Amino acid sequence: CASSAQRGSTDTQYF.

The gene calls are TRBV18 and TRBJ1-1, with unresolved D. The germline V gene has CDR1 KGHSH and CDR2 LQKENI. The CDR3 sequence is 14 residues long. V lost 4 bases to trimming and J lost 1 base, with 10 bases between them. CDR3: CASSQNVGNTEAFF. Written as DNA, the CDR3 is TGTGCCAGCTCACAAAATGTAGGGAACACTGAAGCTTTCTTT.

This clone was observed a few times. The chain combines TRBV29-1 with TRBJ1-2; no clear D. This CDR3 is built from 12 residues. V lost 5 bases and J 1 base, leaving 8 bases between the germline ends. The germline gives CDR1 SQVTM, CDR2 ANQGSEA. In nucleotides, the CDR3 is TGCAGCGTTTCTCGGGGTAACTATGGCTACACCTTC. It yields the protein CSVSRGNYGYTF.

V is TRBV21-1 and J is TRBJ2-1. TRBV21-1 is noted as a pseudogene. CDR3 length equals 14 residues. The CDR3 sequence is CASSKKARYNEQFF. The CDR3 DNA reads as TGTGCCAGCAGCAAAAAGGCCCGATACAATGAGCAGTTCTTC.

CDR3: CASSGITGLTDTQYF. The CDR3 region has the DNA TGTGCCAGCAGCGGGATCACGGGACTAACAGATACGCAGTATTTT. The V and J genes are TRBV7-8 and TRBJ2-3; TRBD2 matches at 7 bases. Per germline, CDR1 SGHVS and CDR2 FQNEAQ. J was trimmed by 3 bases and V by 5 bases; bases with no gene match: 8. The CDR3 length is 15 residues.

The CDR3 is CASSPGGTGSETQYF. Written as DNA, the CDR3 is TGTGCCAGCAGCCCAGGAGGGACAGGGTCAGAGACCCAGTACTTC. The J gene is TRBJ2-5, the V gene TRBV7-2; 9 positions match TRBD1. Germline CDR1 SGHTA, CDR2 FQGNSA. This CDR3 is built from 15 residues. The V and J ends lost 5 bases and 4 bases, in that order; junction bases with no gene match: 8. Full variable domain (remainder filled in from reference TRBV7-2 and TRBJ2-5): GAGVSQSPSNKVTEKGKDVELRCDPISGHTALYWYRQSLGQGLEFLIYFQGNSAPDKSGLPSDRFSAERTGGSVSTLTIQRTQQEDSAVYLCASSPGGTGSETQYFGPGTRLLVL.

This chain links TRBV30 with TRBJ1-1; D is undetermined. Between the trimmed V and J ends, which lost 0 bases and 5 bases, there was a span of 10 bases. The CDR3 extends over 13 amino acids. CDR1 is GTSNPN, CDR2 SVGIG, per germline (reference sequence). CDR3 DNA: TGTGCCTGGAGTGTAAACCTGGGTACTGAAGCTTTCTTT. Translating gives CAWSVNLGTEAFF.

The J gene is TRBJ2-5, the V gene TRBV12-3 or TRBV12-4; D unresolved. The V end lost 7 bases, the J end lost 5 bases, and 11 bases lay between the germline ends. The CDR3 runs 12 residues. CDR3 loop: CASTLSSETQYF. CDR3 in DNA: TGTGCCAGCACCCTGTCGTCCGAGACCCAGTACTTC.

The chain couples TRBV12-3 or TRBV12-4 to TRBJ1-2; D remains ambiguous. This CDR3 contains 12 residues. V was shortened by 1 base and J by 7 bases, with 7 bases between the two germline ends. As DNA, the CDR3 is TGTGCCAGCAGTTTAGGGTTTTCTGGCTACACCTTC. Protein product: CASSLGFSGYTF.